The 32 T cell receptor beta chains reported below all come from one sample, sequenced in a study of graft-versus-host responses after intestinal transplantation. Some clones are missing from TCRdb's copy, which holds only in-frame ones; the method was immunoSEQ multiplex PCR. The table has 30,000 to 35,000 clones, around 83% seen once. The antigens of these receptors remain unknown. Material: unstimulated CD8+ T cells sorted from spleen or lymph node cells, obtained before intestinal transplant. These receptors all come from a human donor who received an intestinal transplant.

This clone showed up just a few times. V and J are TRBV7-3 and TRBJ2-2, with 8 bases lining up with TRBD1. V was clipped by 5 bases and J by 4 bases; unmatched bases: 6. This CDR3 spans 15 amino acids. Germline V lookup: CDR1 SGHTA, CDR2 FQGTGA. The DNA for the CDR3 is TGTGCCAGCAGCCCGCAGGGGGCGGGCACCGGGGAGCTGTTTTTT. Translating it yields CASSPQGAGTGELFF.

This clone appeared once. CDR3 bases: TGCGCCAGCAGCTTGGCCGGGAACAGGGCCTCTCCTAACTATGGCTACACCTTC. This encodes CASSLAGNRASPNYGYTF. This chain links TRBV5-1 with TRBJ1-2; the D gene is possibly TRBD1 (6 bases). With 0 bases removed from V and 0 bases from J, the gap between germline ends came to 18 bases. The germline CDR1 and CDR2 sequences are SGHRS and YFSETQ. This CDR3 has 18 amino acids.

The chain employs TRBV4-1 and TRBJ2-1, with D perhaps TRBD2 (6 bases). V lost 0 bases and J lost 9, with 12 bases in between. CDR3 size: 14 residues. Germline CDR1 is MGHRA and CDR2 is YSYEKL. CDR3: CASSQDVSGGEQFF. The CDR3 DNA follows: TGCGCCAGCAGCCAAGATGTGTCCGGGGGTGAGCAGTTCTTC.

The chain carries TRBV18 and TRBJ2-7; D is perhaps TRBD1 (5 bases). V was cut by 1 base and J by 2 bases, with 15 bases left in between. The germline gives CDR1 KGHSH, CDR2 LQKENI. This CDR3 spans 16 amino acids. The CDR3 loop reads CASSPLGQGSPYEQYF. DNA for the CDR3: TGTGCCAGCTCACCACTTGGGCAGGGATCGCCCTACGAGCAGTACTTC.

The chain links TRBV5-1 to TRBJ2-7; D is ambiguous. The CDR3 totals 12 residues. The V end was cut by 0 bases, the J end by 6 bases, with 7 bases between. The V gene's germline CDR1 is SGHRS and CDR2 YFSETQ. CDR3 sequence (DNA): TGCGCCAGCAGCTTGGGAGGTCCCGAGCAGTACTTC. Translation: CASSLGGPEQYF.

The chain has TRBV7-6 and TRBJ2-5; TRBD1 agrees at 8 bases. This CDR3 region has 15 residues. CDR1 and CDR2 from the germline V gene are SGHVS and FNYEAQ. J was trimmed by 7 bases and V by 3 bases; bases with no gene match: 10. The CDR3: CASSFINRGYGTQYF. The CDR3 DNA reads TGTGCCAGCAGCTTTATTAACAGGGGGTACGGGACCCAGTACTTC.

The rearrangement uses TRBV18 and TRBJ1-5; 9 positions match TRBD1. The germline gives CDR1 KGHSH, CDR2 LQKENI. The trim removed 5 bases at V and 4 bases at J, leaving 6 bases unmatched. The CDR3 consists of 15 residues. CDR3 loop: CASSAGQGTNQPQHF. The CDR3 DNA reads TGTGCCAGCTCAGCGGGACAGGGAACGAATCAGCCCCAGCATTTT.

The genes are TRBV10-3 and TRBJ2-7; TRBD2 matches at 7 bases. The ends lost 7 bases at V and 3 bases at J; junction bases unmatched: 15. In germline, CDR1 is ENHRY, CDR2 SYGVKD. The CDR3 covers 16 residues. The CDR3 region has the DNA TGTGCCATCATGGGCCCCGGCGGGGAGGGGAACTACGAGCAGTACTTC. Amino acid sequence: CAIMGPGGEGNYEQYF.

The rearrangement uses TRBV27 and TRBJ2-5; 7 bases fit TRBD2. The CDR3 loop spans 14 amino acids. V lost 4 bases to trimming and J lost 5 bases; unmatched junction nucleotides: 7. Germline CDR1 reads MNHEY; CDR2 reads SMNVEV (reference sequence). CDR3 coding DNA: TGTGCCAGCAGTTCCCTCGCGGGAGTGGAGACCCAGTACTTC. It codes for CASSSLAGVETQYF.

The gene calls are TRBV5-1 and TRBJ1-4; D gene ambiguous. V gave up 2 bases and J gave up 13 bases, with 30 bases separating them. CDR1 is SGHRS, CDR2 YFSETQ, per germline. CDR3 length equals 18 residues. The CDR3 DNA reads TGCGCCAGCAGCTTAGACGCTATCGGAGACTTTCCCTTTGGGAGACTGTTTTTT. Its protein is CASSLDAIGDFPFGRLFF.

V usage is TRBV5-4 and J usage is TRBJ1-6; D remains unclear. The V and J ends lost 3 bases and 0 bases respectively, with 13 bases between them. This CDR3 region has 17 residues. Germline CDR1 is SGHNT and CDR2 is YYREEE (reference sequence). CDR3 DNA sequence: TGTGCCAGCAGCTCCGGTCTTCCCGTCTCCTATAATTCACCCCTCCACTTT. This gives the protein CASSSGLPVSYNSPLHF.

The genes are TRBV13 and TRBJ2-5; 7 bases line up with TRBD2. J lost 5 bases, V lost 1 base, and 4 bases had no gene match. Germline CDR1 and CDR2: PRHDT and FYEKMQ (reference sequence). The CDR3 is 14 residues long. CDR3 residues: CASSLERGGETQYF. In DNA, the CDR3 is TGTGCCAGCAGCTTAGAACGGGGAGGGGAGACCCAGTACTTC.

This clone appeared once. J is TRBJ2-1 and V is TRBV28, with 7 bases matching TRBD2. The length of the CDR3 is 19 residues. J was trimmed by 3 bases and V by 8 bases; bases with no gene match: 22. CDR1 and CDR2 (germline): MDHEN, SYDVKM. The CDR3, as DNA: TGTGCCAGCTGTGGGTGGAGCGGGACGACCGCGGGTAGCTACAATGAGCAGTTCTTC. Protein: CASCGWSGTTAGSYNEQFF.

The chain is built from TRBV27 and TRBJ2-4; TRBD2 matches at 8 bases. The CDR3 totals 13 residues. The V segment lost 6 bases and the J segment 8 bases; nucleotides outside the gene matches: 6. Germline loops: CDR1 MNHEY, CDR2 SMNVEV (reference sequence). CDR3 sequence reads: CASSRGGRDIQYF. The CDR3 DNA is TGTGCCAGCAGCCGGGGGGGTAGGGACATTCAGTACTTC.

J is TRBJ2-7 and V is TRBV10-2, with 7 bases lining up with TRBD2. J gave up 2 bases and V 6 bases, and 7 bases lay outside the gene matches. The germline V gene encodes CDR1 WSHSY and CDR2 SAAADI. The CDR3 totals 14 residues. The CDR3 loop is CASRETAGPYEQYF. CDR3 nucleotides: TGCGCCAGCAGGGAAACAGCGGGACCCTACGAGCAGTACTTC.

The rearrangement uses TRBV18 and TRBJ2-3, with D possibly matching TRBD2 (6 bases). This CDR3 is built from 14 residues. CDR1 is KGHSH, CDR2 LQKENI, per germline. V lost 3 bases and J 1 base, leaving 8 bases between the germline ends. This CDR3 reads CASSPWEGTDTQYF. The CDR3 bases are TGTGCCAGCTCACCCTGGGAGGGCACAGATACGCAGTATTTT.

The chain combines TRBV28 with TRBJ2-7; 10 bases are a match to TRBD1. The J segment lost 3 bases and the V segment lost 5 bases, leaving 4 bases of the junction unmatched. The CDR3 loop spans 14 amino acids. Germline CDR1 is MDHEN and CDR2 is SYDVKM. The CDR3 DNA sequence: TGTGCCAGCAGTCTCCGGGACAGGGGCTACGAGCAGTACTTC. It is translated as CASSLRDRGYEQYF.

This clone came up a few times. DNA for the CDR3: TGTGCCAGCGGCGGGAGGAGCTATGGCTACACCTTC. Its translation: CASGGRSYGYTF. The chain carries TRBV7-8 and TRBJ1-2; no reliable D call. The CDR3 contains 12 residues. The germline gives CDR1 SGHVS, CDR2 FQNEAQ. The germline V and J ends were trimmed by 8 bases and 4 bases, with 11 bases remaining between them.

The V and J genes are TRBV2 and TRBJ2-5; the match to TRBD1 covers 12 bases. This CDR3 contains 15 residues. The germline V gene encodes CDR1 SNHLY and CDR2 FYNNEI. Unmatched junction bases numbered 4, after V lost 5 bases and J lost 3 bases. CDR3 sequence: CASSPGTGGEETQYF. As DNA, the CDR3 is TGTGCCAGCAGTCCCGGGACAGGGGGCGAAGAGACCCAGTACTTC.

The chain is built from TRBV27 and TRBJ2-2, with 7 bases lining up with TRBD1. The trim removed 0 bases at V and 0 bases at J, leaving 1 base unmatched. Germline V gene data show CDR1 as MNHEY and CDR2 as SMNVEV (reference sequence). The CDR3 length is 16 residues. The CDR3 spells CASSLSDRSNTGELFF. The CDR3 region has the DNA TGTGCCAGCAGTTTATCGGACAGGTCGAACACCGGGGAGCTGTTTTTT.

This chain uses TRBV5-1 with TRBJ2-1; 12 bases are shared with TRBD2. Germline CDR1 and CDR2: SGHRS and YFSETQ. CDR3 length: 16 residues. J lost 7 bases, V lost 3 bases, and 8 bases had no gene match. CDR3 nucleotides: TGCGCCAGCAGCTCGTTACTAGCGGGAGGCCGAAATGAGCAGTTCTTC. Protein: CASSSLLAGGRNEQFF.

This chain connects TRBV19 to TRBJ1-6; D gene uncertain. V shed 5 bases and J shed 6 bases, with 8 bases lying between them. The germline CDR1 and CDR2 sequences are LNHDA and SQIVND (reference sequence). The CDR3 is 13 amino acids. The CDR3 reads CASSEHRNSPLHF. CDR3 bases: TGTGCCAGTAGTGAGCACCGTAATTCACCCCTCCACTTT.

This clone was seen a few times. Compared with germline, one end of the junction differs, possibly owing to a read error. The chain employs TRBV4-1 and TRBJ2-7; D gene ambiguous. This CDR3 comprises 12 residues. Germline loops: CDR1 MGHRA, CDR2 YSYEKL. CDR3 nucleotide sequence: TGTGCCAGCAGCTTAGAGCGCTACGAGCAGTACTTC. This gives the protein CASSLERYEQYF.

The gene calls are TRBV27 and TRBJ2-2, with 8 bases matching TRBD2. Germline V gene data show CDR1 as MNHEY and CDR2 as SMNVEV (reference sequence). The CDR3 is 14 amino acids. The trim removed 5 bases at V and 7 bases at J, leaving 6 bases unmatched. In DNA form, the CDR3 reads TGTGCCAGCAGTCCCGGGAGGGCCGTCGGGGAGCTGTTTTTT. Translated: CASSPGRAVGELFF.

This CDR3 is CASSSGLAGGSTDTQYF. The CDR3 DNA reads as TGTGCCAGCAGCTCCGGACTAGCGGGGGGGAGCACAGATACGCAGTATTTT. This chain links TRBV13 with TRBJ2-3; TRBD2 matches 15 bases. Germline CDR1 and CDR2: PRHDT and FYEKMQ (reference sequence). J gave up 0 bases and V 4 bases, and 2 bases lay outside the gene matches. This CDR3 is built from 17 residues.

This chain joins TRBV7-9 and TRBJ2-5; 9 bases agree with TRBD1. The CDR3 loop spans 19 amino acids. J gave up 10 bases and V 4 bases, and 25 bases lay outside the gene matches. Per the germline V gene, CDR1 is SEHNR and CDR2 is FQNEAQ (reference sequence). The DNA for the CDR3 is TGTGCCAGCAGCTCCCTAGTAGGGACAGGGACTATCCGGTTCTCTATCCAGTACTTC. As protein: CASSSLVGTGTIRFSIQYF.

The chain combines TRBV7-3 with TRBJ2-3; 16 nucleotides agree with TRBD2. Trimming took 5 bases from V and 0 from J; bases not matched to a gene: 2. Germline-derived CDR1 and CDR2 are SGHTA and FQGTGA. There are 17 residues in the CDR3. Here the CDR3 DNA reads TGTGCCAGCAGCCCGGGACTAGCGGGAGGGAGCACAGATACGCAGTATTTT. Translated, it gives CASSPGLAGGSTDTQYF.

The rearrangement uses TRBV6-5 and TRBJ2-5; a possible D gene is TRBD2 (5 bases). Between the trimmed V and J ends, which lost 2 bases and 2 bases, there was a span of 9 bases. CDR1 is MNHEY and CDR2 is SVGAGI in the germline V gene. This CDR3 contains 14 residues. CDR3 DNA: TGTGCCAGCAGTTACCTTAGAGGGCAAGAGACCCAGTACTTC. Its translation: CASSYLRGQETQYF.

This chain links TRBV4-1 with TRBJ2-7, with TRBD2 identical over 10 bases. CDR1 is MGHRA and CDR2 is YSYEKL in the germline V gene. The ends lost 2 bases at V and 4 bases at J; junction bases unmatched: 8. The CDR3 sequence is 16 residues long. CDR3 amino acids: CASSQTGTSVKYEQYF. The CDR3 nucleotides read TGCGCCAGCAGCCAAACCGGGACTAGCGTAAAGTACGAGCAGTACTTC.

The chain employs TRBV11-1 and TRBJ2-1; 12 bases are shared with TRBD2. Germline CDR1 and CDR2: SGHAT and FQDESV (reference sequence). J was trimmed by 9 bases and V by 5 bases; bases with no gene match: 11. The CDR3 spans 16 residues. The CDR3 loop is CASSKTSGGSLGEQFF. The DNA of the CDR3 is TGTGCCAGCAGCAAAACTAGCGGGGGGTCCCTTGGTGAGCAGTTCTTC.

V gene TRBV13 combines with J gene TRBJ2-1, with TRBD1 matching over 9 bases. Trimming cost V 3 bases and J 7 bases; bases outside gene matches: 10. This CDR3 is built from 16 residues. Germline V gives CDR1 PRHDT, CDR2 FYEKMQ (reference sequence). CDR3 protein: CASSFDGTGSANEQFF. The CDR3, as DNA: TGTGCCAGCAGCTTTGATGGGACAGGGTCGGCGAATGAGCAGTTCTTC.

CDR3 amino acids: CASSSGTSGNQETQYF. The DNA for the CDR3 is TGTGCCAGCTCATCCGGGACTAGCGGGAACCAAGAGACCCAGTACTTC. The J gene is TRBJ2-5, the V gene TRBV18, with TRBD2 matching 13 bases. This CDR3 contains 16 residues. Germline V gene lookup returns CDR1 KGHSH and CDR2 LQKENI. V was clipped by 5 bases and J by 0 bases; unmatched bases: 3. Full variable domain (remainder filled in from reference TRBV18 and TRBJ2-5): NAGVMQNPRHLVRRRGQEARLRCSPMKGHSHVYWYRQLPEEGLKFMVYLQKENIIDESGMPKERFSAEFPKEGPSILRIQQVVRGDSAAYFCASSSGTSGNQETQYFGPGTRLLVL.